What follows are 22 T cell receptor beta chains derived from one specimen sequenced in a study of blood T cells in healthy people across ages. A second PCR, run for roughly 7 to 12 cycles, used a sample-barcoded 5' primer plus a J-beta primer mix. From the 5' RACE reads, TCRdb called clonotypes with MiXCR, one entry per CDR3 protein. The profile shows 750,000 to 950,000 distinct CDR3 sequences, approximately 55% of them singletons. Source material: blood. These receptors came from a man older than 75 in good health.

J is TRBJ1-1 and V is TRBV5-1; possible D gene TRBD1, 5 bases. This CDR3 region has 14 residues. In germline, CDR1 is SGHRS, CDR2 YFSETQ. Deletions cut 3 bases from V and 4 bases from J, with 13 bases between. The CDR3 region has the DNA TGCGCCAGCAGCTCACAAACCGGGGGCACTGAAGCTTTCTTT. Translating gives CASSSQTGGTEAFF.

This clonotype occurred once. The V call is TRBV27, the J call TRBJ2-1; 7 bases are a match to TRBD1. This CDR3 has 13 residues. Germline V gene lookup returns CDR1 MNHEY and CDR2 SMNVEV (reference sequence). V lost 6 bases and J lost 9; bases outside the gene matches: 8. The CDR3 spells CASSGQVVGEQFF. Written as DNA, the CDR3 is TGTGCCAGCAGCGGACAGGTTGTGGGTGAGCAGTTCTTC.

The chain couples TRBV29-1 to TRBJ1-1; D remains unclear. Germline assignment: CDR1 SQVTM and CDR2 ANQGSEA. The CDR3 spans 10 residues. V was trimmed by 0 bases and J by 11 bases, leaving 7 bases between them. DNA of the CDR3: TGCAGCGTTGAAGAGGTTGTGGCTTTCTTT. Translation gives CSVEEVVAFF.

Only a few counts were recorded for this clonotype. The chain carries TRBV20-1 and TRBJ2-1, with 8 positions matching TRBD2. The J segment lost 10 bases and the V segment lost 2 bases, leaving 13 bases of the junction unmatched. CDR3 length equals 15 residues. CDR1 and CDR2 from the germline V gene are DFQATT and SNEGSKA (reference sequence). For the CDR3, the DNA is TGCAGTGCTAGATTGCCAGCGGGAGAGTCATGGGAGCAGTTCTTC. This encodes CSARLPAGESWEQFF.

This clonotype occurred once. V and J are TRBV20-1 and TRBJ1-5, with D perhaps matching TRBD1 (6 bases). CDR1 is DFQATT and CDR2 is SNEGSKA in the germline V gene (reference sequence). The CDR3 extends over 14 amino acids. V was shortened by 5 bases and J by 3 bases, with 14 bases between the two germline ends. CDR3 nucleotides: TGCAGTGCTTCTCCCGGGGGGCACAATCAGCCCCAGCATTTT. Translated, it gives CSASPGGHNQPQHF.

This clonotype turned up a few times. CDR3 amino acids: CASTIHGTAAYNEQFF. CDR3 sequence (DNA): TGTGCCAGCACCATCCACGGGACAGCTGCCTACAATGAGCAGTTCTTC. J is TRBJ2-1 and V is TRBV27, with TRBD1 matching 7 bases. There are 16 residues in the CDR3. V was pared by 7 bases and J by 2 bases, with 11 bases of the junction left unmatched. The germline V gene encodes CDR1 MNHEY and CDR2 SMNVEV (reference sequence).

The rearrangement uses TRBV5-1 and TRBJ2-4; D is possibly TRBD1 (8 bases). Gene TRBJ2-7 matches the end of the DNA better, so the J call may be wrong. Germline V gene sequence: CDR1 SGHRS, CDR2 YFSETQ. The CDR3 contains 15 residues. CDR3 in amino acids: CASSMTGAGVHEQYF. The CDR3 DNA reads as TGCGCCAGCAGCATGACAGGGGCGGGAGTCCACGAGCAGTACTTC.

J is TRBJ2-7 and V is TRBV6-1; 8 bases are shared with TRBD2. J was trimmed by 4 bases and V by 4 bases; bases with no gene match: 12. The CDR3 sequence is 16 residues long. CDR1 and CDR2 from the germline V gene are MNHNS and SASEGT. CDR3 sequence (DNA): TGTGCCAGCAGTGGCTCCCGGGAGGGGGGGAAGTACGAGCAGTACTTC. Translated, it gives CASSGSREGGKYEQYF.

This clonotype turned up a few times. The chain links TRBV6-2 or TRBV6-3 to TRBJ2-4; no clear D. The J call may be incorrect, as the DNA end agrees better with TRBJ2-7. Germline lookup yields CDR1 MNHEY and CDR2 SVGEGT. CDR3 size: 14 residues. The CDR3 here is CASSVGSPFPEQYF. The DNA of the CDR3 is TGTGCCAGCAGCGTCGGGTCCCCCTTTCCCGAGCAGTACTTC.

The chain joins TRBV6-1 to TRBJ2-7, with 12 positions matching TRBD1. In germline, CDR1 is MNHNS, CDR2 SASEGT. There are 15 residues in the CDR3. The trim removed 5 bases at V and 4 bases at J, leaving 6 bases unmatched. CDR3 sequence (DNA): TGTGCCAGCAGTAAGGGACAGGGGGCGAGGTACGAGCAGTACTTC. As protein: CASSKGQGARYEQYF.

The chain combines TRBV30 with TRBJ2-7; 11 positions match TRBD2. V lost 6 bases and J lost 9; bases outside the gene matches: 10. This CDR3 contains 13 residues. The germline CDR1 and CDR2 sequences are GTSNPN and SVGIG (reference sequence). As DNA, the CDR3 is TGTGCCTGTAGTTTAGCGGGAGGGAGGCCGCAGTACTTC. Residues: CACSLAGGRPQYF.

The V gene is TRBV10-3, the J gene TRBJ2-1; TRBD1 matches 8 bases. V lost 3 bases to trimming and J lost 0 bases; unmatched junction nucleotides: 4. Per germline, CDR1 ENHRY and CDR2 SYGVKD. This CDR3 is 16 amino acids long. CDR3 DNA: TGTGCCATCAGTGATTGGACAGGGAGCTCCTACAATGAGCAGTTCTTC. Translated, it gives CAISDWTGSSYNEQFF.

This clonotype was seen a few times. The CDR3 here is CSAPRPGGATSYEQYF. CDR3 DNA sequence: TGCAGTGCTCCTCGTCCGGGTGGGGCGACCTCCTACGAGCAGTACTTC. V is TRBV20-1 and J is TRBJ2-7; D is possibly TRBD1 (5 bases). V dropped 5 bases and J dropped 0 bases, with 20 bases sitting between them. Germline CDR1 and CDR2: DFQATT and SNEGSKA (reference sequence). The CDR3 extends over 16 amino acids.

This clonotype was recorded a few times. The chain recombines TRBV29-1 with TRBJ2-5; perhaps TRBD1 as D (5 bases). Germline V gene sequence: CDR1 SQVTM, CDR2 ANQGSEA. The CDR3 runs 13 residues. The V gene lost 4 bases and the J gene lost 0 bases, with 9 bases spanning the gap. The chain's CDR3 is CSVAGRDQETQYF. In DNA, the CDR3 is TGCAGCGTTGCAGGCAGGGACCAAGAGACCCAGTACTTC.

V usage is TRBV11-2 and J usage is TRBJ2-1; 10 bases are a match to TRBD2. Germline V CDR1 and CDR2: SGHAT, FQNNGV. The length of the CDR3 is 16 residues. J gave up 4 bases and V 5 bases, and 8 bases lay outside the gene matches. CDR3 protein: CASSLTGLAAYNEQFF. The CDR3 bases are TGTGCCAGCAGCCTGACAGGACTAGCGGCGTACAATGAGCAGTTCTTC.

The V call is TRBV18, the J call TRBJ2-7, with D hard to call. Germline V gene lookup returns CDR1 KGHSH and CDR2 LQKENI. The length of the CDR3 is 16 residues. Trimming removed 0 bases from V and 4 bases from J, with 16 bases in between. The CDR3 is CASSPPTNLEKYEQYF. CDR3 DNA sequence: TGTGCCAGCTCACCACCGACAAACCTAGAAAAGTACGAGCAGTACTTC.

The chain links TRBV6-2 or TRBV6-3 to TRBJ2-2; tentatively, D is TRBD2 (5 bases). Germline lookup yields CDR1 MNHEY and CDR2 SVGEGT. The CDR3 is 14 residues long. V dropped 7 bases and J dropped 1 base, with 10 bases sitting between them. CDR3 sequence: CASNDRGNTGELFF. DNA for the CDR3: TGTGCCAGCAACGACCGGGGGAACACCGGGGAGCTGTTTTTT.

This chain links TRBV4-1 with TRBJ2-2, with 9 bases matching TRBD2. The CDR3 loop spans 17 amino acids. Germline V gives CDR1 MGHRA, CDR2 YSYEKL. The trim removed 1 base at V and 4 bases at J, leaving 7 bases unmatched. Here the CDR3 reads CASSQALGLAATGELFF. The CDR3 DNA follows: TGCGCCAGCAGCCAAGCATTGGGACTAGCTGCCACCGGGGAGCTGTTTTTT.

CDR3 DNA sequence: TGCAGCGTTGAAGGGCAGGGGGCTGGAGGCTACACCTTC. This translates into CSVEGQGAGGYTF. The chain carries TRBV29-1 and TRBJ1-2, with 8 bases identical to TRBD1. The CDR3 covers 13 residues. Germline lookup yields CDR1 SQVTM and CDR2 ANQGSEA. J lost 8 bases, V lost 1 base, and 6 bases had no gene match.

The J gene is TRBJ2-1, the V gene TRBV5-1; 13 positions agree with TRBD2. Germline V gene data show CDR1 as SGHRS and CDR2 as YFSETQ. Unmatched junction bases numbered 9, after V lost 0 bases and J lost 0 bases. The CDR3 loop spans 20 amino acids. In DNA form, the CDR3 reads TGCGCCAGCAGCTTGGTTGGACTAGCGGGAGTAATGAGCTCCTACAATGAGCAGTTCTTC. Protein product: CASSLVGLAGVMSSYNEQFF.

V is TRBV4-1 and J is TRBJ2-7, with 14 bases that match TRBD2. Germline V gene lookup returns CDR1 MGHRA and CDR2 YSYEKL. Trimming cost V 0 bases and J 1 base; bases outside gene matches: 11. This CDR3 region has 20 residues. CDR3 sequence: CASSQDTRLAGGGGSYEQYF. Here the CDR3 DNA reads TGCGCCAGCAGCCAAGATACGCGACTAGCGGGAGGGGGTGGTTCCTACGAGCAGTACTTC.

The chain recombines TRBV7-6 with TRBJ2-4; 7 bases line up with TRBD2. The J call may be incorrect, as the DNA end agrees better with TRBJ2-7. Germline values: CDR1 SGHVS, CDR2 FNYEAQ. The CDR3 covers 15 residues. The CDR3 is CASSSPASGVYEQYF. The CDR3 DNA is TGTGCCAGCAGCTCCCCGGCCAGCGGGGTCTACGAGCAGTACTTC.